Sequencing of this T cell receptor (beta chain) was carried out in a study of cytomegalovirus exposure and HLA in healthy donors. Looking at the study overall: In a later analysis, it was reported that the roughly 130 validation repertoires had been produced on the same platform as the roughly 650 repertoires belonging to the first cohort. Study-wide findings and caveats: According to a subsequent analysis, TCR clusters from the first cohort were inclined to appear together in the 110 or so validation repertoires. Usually a TCR sequence was rare, but some public TCRs were found in many donors. Cytomegalovirus-associated TCR beta chains were listed, numbering more than 150.

Per germline, CDR1 MNHEY and CDR2 SMNVEV (reference sequence). The length of the CDR3 is 17 residues. The V segment lost 4 bases and the J segment 0 bases; nucleotides outside the gene matches: 9. TCRdb keeps only in-frame clones here, not all; method: immunoSEQ multiplex PCR. Of about 330,000 clones listed, roughly 87% are singletons. Remarks on this clone: Its antigen is as yet unknown.

This TCR came from a woman in her thirties in good health and CMV-seropositive. Sequencing was performed on PBMCs. This sequence joins TRBV27 and TRBJ2-7; 10 bases align to TRBD2. The CDR3 DNA follows: TGTGCCAGCAGTTCTCCGGGGCTAGCGGGAGCCTCCTACGAGCAGTACTTC. This codes for CASSSPGLAGASYEQYF.